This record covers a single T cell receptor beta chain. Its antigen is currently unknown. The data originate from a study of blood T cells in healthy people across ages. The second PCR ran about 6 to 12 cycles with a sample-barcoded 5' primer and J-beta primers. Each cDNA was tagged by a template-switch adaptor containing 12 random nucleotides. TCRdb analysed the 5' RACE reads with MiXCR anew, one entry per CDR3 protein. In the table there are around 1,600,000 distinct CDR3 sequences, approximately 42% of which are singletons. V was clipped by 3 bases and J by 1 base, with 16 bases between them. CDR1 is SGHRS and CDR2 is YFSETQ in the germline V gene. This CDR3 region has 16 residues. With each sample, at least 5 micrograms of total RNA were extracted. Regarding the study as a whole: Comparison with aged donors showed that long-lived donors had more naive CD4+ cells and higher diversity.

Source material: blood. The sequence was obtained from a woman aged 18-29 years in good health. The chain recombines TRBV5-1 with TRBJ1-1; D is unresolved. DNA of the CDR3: TGCGCCAGCAGCTGGGATGATACAGTGCCGAACACTGAAGCTTTCTTT. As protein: CASSWDDTVPNTEAFF.